These 18 T cell receptor beta chains were all obtained from the same sample, sequenced in a study of shared clonotypes between healthy human individuals (dated by TCRdb to about 2020). Libraries were made using the immunoSEQ multiplex PCR assay. Held by TCRdb, this immuneACCESS table contains in-frame sequences only and omits some clones. Under half of the omission traces to an unresolved V gene where checked; the cause of the rest is unknown. This sample holds about 1.5 million clones; around 95% were observed only once. Clones ranked in the top ten supply approximately 1% of the sample. The sample comprised naive CD4+ T cells sorted from blood. Sample cell subset or site, as interpreted from the label and publication: CD45RA+ positively selected. These receptors were taken from a young man in good health.

The J gene is TRBJ1-4, the V gene TRBV5-1; 11 nucleotides align to TRBD1. Germline assignment: CDR1 SGHRS and CDR2 YFSETQ. The CDR3 covers 16 residues. Trimming removed 3 bases from V and 6 bases from J; junction bases left unmatched: 7. The CDR3 DNA reads as TGCGCCAGCAGCTCAGCGGGACAGGGGGGAGATGAAAAACTGTTTTTT. This translates into CASSSAGQGGDEKLFF.

V is TRBV28 and J is TRBJ2-1, with 7 bases that match TRBD2. V shed 4 bases, J shed 12 bases, and the junction held 18 bases outside the gene matches. CDR1 is MDHEN, CDR2 SYDVKM, per germline. The CDR3 is made up of 16 amino acids. CDR3 nucleotide sequence: TGTGCCAGCAGTTCACAACCCTCTAGCGGAGGTGTTGGGCAGTTCTTC. Residues: CASSSQPSSGGVGQFF.

The V gene is TRBV29-1, the J gene TRBJ2-7, with D perhaps assigned TRBD1 or TRBD2 (7 bases each). The CDR3 runs 14 residues. Trimming shortened V by 1 base and J by 5 bases, and 15 bases separated the two germline ends. In germline, CDR1 is SQVTM, CDR2 ANQGSEA. The CDR3 nucleotides are TGCAGCGTTGAAGTTGGGCCAGGGGGGGACGAGCAGTACTTC. This codes for CSVEVGPGGDEQYF.

V and J are TRBV10-3 and TRBJ2-2, with a tentative D call TRBD2 (6 bases). Germline V gives CDR1 ENHRY, CDR2 SYGVKD. This CDR3 has 12 amino acids. V gave up 10 bases and J gave up 1 base, with 7 bases separating them. In DNA form, the CDR3 reads TGTGCCACCGGGGGGAACACCGGGGAGCTGTTTTTT. Encoded protein: CATGGNTGELFF.

The J gene is TRBJ1-1, the V gene TRBV21-1. TRBV21-1 is reported as a pseudogene. The CDR3 sequence is 16 residues long. The CDR3 DNA is TGTGCCAGCAGCAAAGACCCGGTGCATATGAACACTGAAGCTTTCTTT. Residues: CASSKDPVHMNTEAFF.

This rearrangement joins TRBV5-6 to TRBJ1-2; tentatively, D is TRBD1 (5 bases). From germline, CDR1 is SGHDT and CDR2 YYEEEE. The V end was cut by 4 bases, the J end by 7 bases, with 17 bases between. The CDR3 has 14 residues. The CDR3 sequence is CASSPVGVDVGYTF. CDR3 coding DNA: TGTGCCAGCAGCCCCGTAGGGGTAGATGTTGGCTACACCTTC.

The rearrangement joins TRBV6-6 to TRBJ1-5, with D possibly TRBD1 on 5 matching bases. Trimming shortened V by 2 bases and J by 0 bases, and 11 bases separated the two germline ends. The CDR3 contains 16 residues. Germline CDR1 reads MNHNY; CDR2 reads SVGAGI (reference sequence). The CDR3 region is CASSYTGVNSNQPQHF. The CDR3 nucleotides read TGTGCCAGCAGTTACACGGGGGTGAATAGCAATCAGCCCCAGCATTTT.

The DNA of the CDR3 is TGTGCCAGCAGCTGGGCAGCCTACGAGCAGTACTTC. Translating gives CASSWAAYEQYF. J is TRBJ2-7 and V is TRBV5-6; D is undetermined. Trimming took 3 bases from V and 2 from J, leaving 6 bases between them. The CDR3 spans 12 residues. CDR1 SGHDT and CDR2 YYEEEE come from the germline V gene. Full variable domain (remainder filled in from reference TRBV5-6 and TRBJ2-7): DAGVTQSPTHLIKTRGQQVTLRCSPKSGHDTVSWYQQALGQGPQFIFQYYEEEERQRGNFPDRFSGHQFPNYSSELNVNALLLGDSALYLCASSWAAYEQYFGPGTRLTVT.

The chain links TRBV5-4 to TRBJ2-7; 8 bases are shared with TRBD1. The V and J ends lost 3 bases and 1 base, in that order; junction bases with no gene match: 6. CDR1 and CDR2 from the germline V gene are SGHNT and YYREEE (reference sequence). The CDR3 has 15 residues. The CDR3 DNA is TGTGCCAGCAGCTACCAGGGGGCCCAGTCCTACGAGCAGTACTTC. Amino acids: CASSYQGAQSYEQYF.

V is TRBV9 and J is TRBJ2-7; TRBD1 matches at 7 bases. Trimming removed 5 bases from V and 3 bases from J; junction bases left unmatched: 11. This CDR3 is built from 15 residues. Per germline, CDR1 SGDLS and CDR2 YYNGEE. The CDR3 is CASRTGQPPLYEQYF. For the CDR3, the DNA is TGTGCCAGCAGAACGGGACAGCCACCTCTCTACGAGCAGTACTTC.

This chain uses TRBV6-1 with TRBJ1-1; TRBD1 agrees at 10 bases. Germline V gives CDR1 MNHNS, CDR2 SASEGT. J was trimmed by 6 bases and V by 4 bases; bases with no gene match: 5. The CDR3 covers 14 residues. CDR3 sequence (DNA): TGTGCCAGCAGTGTACGGGACAGGGGATCTGAAGCTTTCTTT. Translated: CASSVRDRGSEAFF.

The genes are TRBV4-3 and TRBJ1-2; 11 bases fit TRBD1. CDR3 length: 16 amino acids. Per germline, CDR1 LGHNA and CDR2 YSLEER. V shed 4 bases and J 4 bases; nucleotides not matched to a gene: 8. CDR3 DNA: TGCGCCAGCAGCCTCACCCGGGACAGGGGGATCTATGGCTACACCTTC. This gives the protein CASSLTRDRGIYGYTF.

The V gene is TRBV10-2, the J gene TRBJ1-2; possibly TRBD1 for D (5 bases). Germline CDR1 is WSHSY and CDR2 is SAAADI. The V end lost 6 bases, the J end lost 0 bases, and 17 bases lay between the germline ends. The CDR3 runs 16 residues. CDR3 coding DNA: TGCGCCAGCAGCGCCACCCCAGGGAAATCTAACTATGGCTACACCTTC. Its protein is CASSATPGKSNYGYTF.

This clone was seen just once. The gene calls are TRBV18 and TRBJ1-1; the match to TRBD1 covers 10 bases. This CDR3 spans 15 amino acids. Germline V gives CDR1 KGHSH, CDR2 LQKENI. The ends lost 3 bases at V and 6 bases at J; junction bases unmatched: 7. The CDR3 DNA reads as TGTGCCAGCTCACCCCGACAGGGGGCCGGGGCTGAAGCTTTCTTT. This gives the protein CASSPRQGAGAEAFF.

The chain couples TRBV10-3 to TRBJ2-1, with D possibly called TRBD1 or TRBD2 (5 bases each). V lost 8 bases to trimming and J lost 15 bases, with 26 bases between them. The CDR3 has 14 residues. Germline V CDR1 and CDR2: ENHRY, SYGVKD. The CDR3 DNA reads TGTGCCATCGGGGCAGGCGCGGACTTCGAGCGGCTGTTCTTC. Translation: CAIGAGADFERLFF.

The chain is built from TRBV6-1 and TRBJ2-7; D uncertain. Deletions cut 2 bases from V and 0 bases from J, with 14 bases between. Germline CDR1 reads MNHNS; CDR2 reads SASEGT. The CDR3 extends over 16 amino acids. In DNA form, the CDR3 reads TGTGCCAGCAGTGAATTCGGCGGTGGGTACTCCTACGAGCAGTACTTC. This codes for CASSEFGGGYSYEQYF.

This clone was counted a few times. In the same sample, other DNA sequences code for this CDR3. This chain uses TRBV6-5 with TRBJ2-5; D gene uncertain. The CDR3 loop spans 12 amino acids. CDR1 MNHEY and CDR2 SVGAGI come from the germline V gene. V shed 0 bases and J shed 5 bases, with 4 bases lying between them. The CDR3 is CASSYSRETQYF. DNA of the CDR3: TGTGCCAGCAGTTACTCGAGGGAGACCCAGTACTTC.

Comments on this clone: This sample also contains other DNA sequences that code for the same CDR3. This chain connects TRBV9 to TRBJ2-7; 7 bases match TRBD1. Germline V gene data show CDR1 as SGDLS and CDR2 as YYNGEE. The CDR3 sequence is 14 residues long. The junction had 4 bases not matched to a gene; V was cut back by 0 bases and J by 4 bases. The CDR3 DNA sequence: TGTGCCAGCAGCGTAGCCGGGACAGATTACGAGCAGTACTTC. Translating gives CASSVAGTDYEQYF.